The TCR beta chain under discussion was sequenced for a study of shared clonotypes between healthy human individuals. All donors were healthy HIV-negative adults lacking recent acute infections or vaccinations. Unsorted samples relied on about 86 million PBMCs, which served as the source of genomic DNA. DNA from unsorted PBMC was sequenced on ten immunoSEQ deep assay plates. In the original workflow: Filtering differed because ImmunoSEQ produced junction-only sequences that carried no quality scores. Clones were read by immunoSEQ multiplex PCR, and TCRdb kept only the in-frame ones, dropping some. Clone size and the V and J calls come from that table; the DNA yielded D and trimming. The repertoire includes about 560,000 clones, around three quarters of them detected once, and more than 10% sits in the top ten. The V segment lost 1 base and the J segment 1 base; nucleotides outside the gene matches: 1. This CDR3 is 14 amino acids long. The germline V gene has CDR1 SGHRS and CDR2 YFSETQ.

This chain connects TRBV5-1 to TRBJ2-5; 7 nucleotides match TRBD1. Sample: PBMCs. This TCR derives from a woman aged 40 to 50 in good health. Some clones in this sample may be carry-over from other donors' samples. CDR3 residues: CASSLKGAQETQYF. The CDR3 DNA follows: TGCGCCAGCAGCTTGAAGGGGGCCCAAGAGACCCAGTACTTC.